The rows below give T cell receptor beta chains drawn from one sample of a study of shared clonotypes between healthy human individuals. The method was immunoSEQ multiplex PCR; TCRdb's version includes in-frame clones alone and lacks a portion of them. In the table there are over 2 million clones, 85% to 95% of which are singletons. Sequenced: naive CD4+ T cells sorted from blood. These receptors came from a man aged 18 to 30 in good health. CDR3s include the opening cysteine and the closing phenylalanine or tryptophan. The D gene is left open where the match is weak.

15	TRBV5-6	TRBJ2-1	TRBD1	CASSRRQGSYNEQFF	TGTGCCAGCAGTCGAAGACAGGGCTCCTACAATGAGCAGTTCTTC
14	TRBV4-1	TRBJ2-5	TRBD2	CASSKGLAEETQYF	TGCGCCAGCAGCAAGGGACTAGCGGAAGAGACCCAGTACTTC
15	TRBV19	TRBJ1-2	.	CASSMAGSRVYGYTF	TGTGCCAGTAGTATGGCAGGGTCCCGAGTCTATGGCTACACCTTC
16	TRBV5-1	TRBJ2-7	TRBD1	CASSWDSFVSSYEQYF	TGCGCCAGCAGCTGGGACAGCTTCGTAAGCTCCTACGAGCAGTACTTC
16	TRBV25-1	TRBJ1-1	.	CASSELTDTRGTEAFF	TGTGCCAGCAGTGAACTAACGGACACCAGGGGCACTGAAGCTTTCTTT
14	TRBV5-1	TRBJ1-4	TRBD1	CASSPGGANEKLFF	TGCGCCAGCAGTCCAGGGGGTGCTAATGAAAAACTGTTTTTT
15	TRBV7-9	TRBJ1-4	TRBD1	CASSLSRTGREKLFF	TGTGCCAGCAGCTTATCCCGGACAGGGCGGGAAAAACTGTTTTTT
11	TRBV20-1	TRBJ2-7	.	CSASLTYEQYF	TGCAGTGCTAGTCTAACCTACGAGCAGTACTTC
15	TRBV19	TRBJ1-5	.	CASGPQKKGNQPQHF	TGTGCCAGTGGCCCCCAGAAAAAGGGCAATCAGCCCCAGCATTTT
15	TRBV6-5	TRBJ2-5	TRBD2	CASSYVAGGQETQYF	TGTGCCAGCAGTTACGTAGCGGGAGGGCAAGAGACCCAGTACTTC
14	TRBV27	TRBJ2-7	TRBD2	CASSSGNPPYEQYF	TGTGCCAGCAGTAGCGGGAACCCTCCCTACGAGCAGTACTTC
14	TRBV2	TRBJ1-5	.	CASSLGDMERPQHF	TGTGCCAGCAGTCTCGGGGACATGGAGCGGCCCCAGCATTTT
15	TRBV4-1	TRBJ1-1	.	CASSQRSGGSTEAFF	TGCGCCAGCAGCCAAAGATCTGGGGGGAGCACTGAAGCTTTCTTT
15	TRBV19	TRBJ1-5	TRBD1	CASSRAGGGEQPQHF	TGTGCCAGTAGTCGGGCAGGGGGTGGAGAACAGCCCCAGCATTTT